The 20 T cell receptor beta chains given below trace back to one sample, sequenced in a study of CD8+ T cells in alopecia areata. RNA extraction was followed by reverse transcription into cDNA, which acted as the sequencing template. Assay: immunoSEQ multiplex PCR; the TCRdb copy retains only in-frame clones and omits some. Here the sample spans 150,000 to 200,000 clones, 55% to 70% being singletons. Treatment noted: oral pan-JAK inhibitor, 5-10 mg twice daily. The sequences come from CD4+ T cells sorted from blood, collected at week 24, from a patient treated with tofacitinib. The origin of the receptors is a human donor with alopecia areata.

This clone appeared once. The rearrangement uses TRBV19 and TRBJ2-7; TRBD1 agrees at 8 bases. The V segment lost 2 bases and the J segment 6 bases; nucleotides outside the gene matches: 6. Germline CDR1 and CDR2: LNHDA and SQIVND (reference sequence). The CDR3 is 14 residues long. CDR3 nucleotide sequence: TGTGCCAGTAGTATACAGGGGGCGCGAGGCGAGCAGTACTTC. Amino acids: CASSIQGARGEQYF.

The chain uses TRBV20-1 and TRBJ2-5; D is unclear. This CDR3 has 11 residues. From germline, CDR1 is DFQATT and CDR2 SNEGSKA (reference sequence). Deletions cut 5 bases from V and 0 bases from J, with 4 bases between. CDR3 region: CSAQDQETQYF. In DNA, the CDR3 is TGCAGTGCTCAGGACCAAGAGACCCAGTACTTC.

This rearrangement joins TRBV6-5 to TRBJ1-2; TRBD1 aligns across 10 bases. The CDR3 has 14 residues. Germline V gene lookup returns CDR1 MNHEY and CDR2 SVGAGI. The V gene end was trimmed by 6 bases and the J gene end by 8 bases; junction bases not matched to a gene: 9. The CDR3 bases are TGTGCCAGCAGAAGAGGACAGGGGGTCGGCGGCTACACCTTC. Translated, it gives CASRRGQGVGGYTF.

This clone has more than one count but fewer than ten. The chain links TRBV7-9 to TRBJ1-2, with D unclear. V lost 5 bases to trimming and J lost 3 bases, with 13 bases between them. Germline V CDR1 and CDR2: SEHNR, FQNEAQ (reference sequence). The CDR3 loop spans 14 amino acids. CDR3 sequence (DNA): TGTGCCAGCAGCCCACCTGGTGGGGACTATGGCTACACCTTC. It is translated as CASSPPGGDYGYTF.

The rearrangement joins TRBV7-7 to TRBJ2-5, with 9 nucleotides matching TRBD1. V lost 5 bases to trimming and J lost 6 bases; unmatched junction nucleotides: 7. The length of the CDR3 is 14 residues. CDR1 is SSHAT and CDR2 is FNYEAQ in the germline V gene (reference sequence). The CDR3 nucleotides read TGTGCCAGCAGCCCCAACAGGGGGCTTAAGACCCAGTACTTC. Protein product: CASSPNRGLKTQYF.

The CDR3 loop is CASSLRGYTGELFF. The CDR3 nucleotides are TGTGCCAGCAGCTTACGCGGATACACCGGGGAGCTGTTTTTT. The chain has TRBV7-2 and TRBJ2-2; no firm D call. The V gene lost 2 bases and the J gene lost 3 bases, with 7 bases spanning the gap. CDR3 length: 14 residues. Germline V lookup: CDR1 SGHTA, CDR2 FQGNSA. The entire variable domain, with the rest obtained from reference TRBV7-2 and TRBJ2-2, is as follows: GAGVSQSPSNKVTEKGKDVELRCDPISGHTALYWYRQSLGQGLEFLIYFQGNSAPDKSGLPSDRFSAERTGGSVSTLTIQRTQQEDSAVYLCASSLRGYTGELFFGEGSRLTVL.

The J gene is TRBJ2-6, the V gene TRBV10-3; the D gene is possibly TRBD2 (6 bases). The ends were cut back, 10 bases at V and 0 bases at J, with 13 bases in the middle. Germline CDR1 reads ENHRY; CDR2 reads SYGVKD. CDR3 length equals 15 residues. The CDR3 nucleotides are TGTGCCACGCGGGACGTACTCTCTGGGGCCAACGTCCTGACTTTC. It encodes CATRDVLSGANVLTF.

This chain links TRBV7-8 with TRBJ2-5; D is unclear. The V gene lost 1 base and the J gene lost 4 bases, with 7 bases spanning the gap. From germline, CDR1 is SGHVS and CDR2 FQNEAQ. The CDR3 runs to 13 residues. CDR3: CASSLELRETQYF. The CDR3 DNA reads TGTGCCAGCAGCTTAGAATTAAGAGAGACCCAGTACTTC.

The CDR3 coding sequence is TGTGCCTGGTTTCGGGCTAACTATGGCTACACCTTC. As protein: CAWFRANYGYTF. This chain links TRBV30 with TRBJ1-2, with no clear D. The germline gives CDR1 GTSNPN, CDR2 SVGIG (reference sequence). The V and J ends lost 5 bases and 0 bases respectively, with 7 bases between them. The CDR3 totals 12 residues.

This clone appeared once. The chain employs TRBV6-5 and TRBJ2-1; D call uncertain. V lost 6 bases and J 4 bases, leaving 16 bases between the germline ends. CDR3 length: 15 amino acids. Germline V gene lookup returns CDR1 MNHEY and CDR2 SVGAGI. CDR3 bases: TGTGCCAGCAGGACGAGGCGCGGTTCATACAATGAGCAGTTCTTC. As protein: CASRTRRGSYNEQFF.

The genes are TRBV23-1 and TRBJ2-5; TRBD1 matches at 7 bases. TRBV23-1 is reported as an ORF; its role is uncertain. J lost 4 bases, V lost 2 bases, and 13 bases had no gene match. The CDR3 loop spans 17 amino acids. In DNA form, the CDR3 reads TGCGCCAGCAGTCAACCGGGCAGGGGGATGATATTAGAGACCCAGTACTTC. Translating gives CASSQPGRGMILETQYF.

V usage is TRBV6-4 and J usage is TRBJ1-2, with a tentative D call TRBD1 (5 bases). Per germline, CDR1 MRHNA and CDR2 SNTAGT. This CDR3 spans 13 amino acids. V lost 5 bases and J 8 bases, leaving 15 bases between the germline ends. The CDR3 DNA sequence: TGTGCCAGCAGTTCCTCCGGGGGGGAAGGCTACACCTTC. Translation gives CASSSSGGEGYTF.

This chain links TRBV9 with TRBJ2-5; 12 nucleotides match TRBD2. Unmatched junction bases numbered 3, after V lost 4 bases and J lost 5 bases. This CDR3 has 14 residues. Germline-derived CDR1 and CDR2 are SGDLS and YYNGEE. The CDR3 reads CASSRTSGDETQYF. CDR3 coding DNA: TGTGCCAGCAGCCGGACTAGCGGGGATGAGACCCAGTACTTC.

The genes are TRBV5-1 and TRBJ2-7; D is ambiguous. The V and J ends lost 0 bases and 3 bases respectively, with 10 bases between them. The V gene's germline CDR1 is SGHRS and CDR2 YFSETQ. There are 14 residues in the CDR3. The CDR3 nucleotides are TGCGCCAGCAGCTTGGGGGGATCGATCTACGAGCAGTACTTC. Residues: CASSLGGSIYEQYF.

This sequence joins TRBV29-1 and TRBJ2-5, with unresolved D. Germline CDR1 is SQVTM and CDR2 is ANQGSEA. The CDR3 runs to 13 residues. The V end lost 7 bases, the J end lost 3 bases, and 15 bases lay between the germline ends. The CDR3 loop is CSGRMGLKETQYF. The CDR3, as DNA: TGCAGCGGAAGGATGGGCCTTAAAGAGACCCAGTACTTC.

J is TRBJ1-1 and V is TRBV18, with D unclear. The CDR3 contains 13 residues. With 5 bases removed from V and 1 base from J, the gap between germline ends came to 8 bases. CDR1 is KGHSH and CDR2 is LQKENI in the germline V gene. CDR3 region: CASSIQTNTEAFF. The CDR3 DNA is TGTGCCAGCTCAATACAGACGAACACTGAAGCTTTCTTT. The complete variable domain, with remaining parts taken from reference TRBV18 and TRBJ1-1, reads NAGVMQNPRHLVRRRGQEARLRCSPMKGHSHVYWYRQLPEEGLKFMVYLQKENIIDESGMPKERFSAEFPKEGPSILRIQQVVRGDSAAYFCASSIQTNTEAFFGQGTRLTVV.

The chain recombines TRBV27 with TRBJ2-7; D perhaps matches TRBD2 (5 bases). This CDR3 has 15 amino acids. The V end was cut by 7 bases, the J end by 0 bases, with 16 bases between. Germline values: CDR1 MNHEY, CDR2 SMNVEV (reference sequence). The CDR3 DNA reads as TGTGCCAGCAAGACCTCCGGGGAATCCTCCTACGAGCAGTACTTC. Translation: CASKTSGESSYEQYF.

The CDR3 nucleotides are TGCGCCAGCAGCCCCCGGGCTAGCCAATACAATGAGCAGTTCTTC. Translating gives CASSPRASQYNEQFF. The V call is TRBV4-1, the J call TRBJ2-1, with D possibly matching TRBD2 (5 bases). The V gene lost 4 bases and the J gene lost 4 bases, with 14 bases spanning the gap. Germline values: CDR1 MGHRA, CDR2 YSYEKL. There are 15 residues in the CDR3.

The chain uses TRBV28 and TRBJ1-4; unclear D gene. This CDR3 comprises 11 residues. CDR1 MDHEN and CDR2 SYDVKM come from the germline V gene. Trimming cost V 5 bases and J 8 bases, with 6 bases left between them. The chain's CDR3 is CASSLQEKLFF. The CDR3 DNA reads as TGTGCCAGCAGTCTACAGGAAAAACTGTTTTTT.

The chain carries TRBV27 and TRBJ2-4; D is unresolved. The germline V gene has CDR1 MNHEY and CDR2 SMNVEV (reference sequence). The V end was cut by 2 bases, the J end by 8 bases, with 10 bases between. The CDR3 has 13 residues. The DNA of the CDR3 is TGTGCCAGCAGTTTACGAGGTCGGGACATTCAGTACTTC. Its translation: CASSLRGRDIQYF.